The 26 T cell receptor beta chains given below trace back to one sample, sequenced in a study of blood T cell repertoires in COVID-19. TCRdb's copy holds only in-frame clones and misses some; the assay was immunoSEQ multiplex PCR. The sample records around 30,000 clones, more than 80% being singletons. Sequenced input: peripheral blood. These receptors were collected from a man aged 55-75 years with acute or convalescent COVID-19.

J is TRBJ2-2 and V is TRBV28; no clear D. The CDR3 contains 13 residues. Trimming stripped 3 bases from V and 4 bases from J, with 6 bases between. The germline V gene has CDR1 MDHEN and CDR2 SYDVKM. CDR3 sequence: CASSFSGTGELFF. Here the CDR3 DNA reads TGTGCCAGCAGTTTCTCAGGCACCGGGGAGCTGTTTTTT.

This clone occurred once. This sample also contains other DNA sequences that code for the same CDR3. The chain recombines TRBV9 with TRBJ2-5, with 7 positions matching TRBD1. The trim removed 5 bases at V and 5 bases at J, leaving 9 bases unmatched. The CDR3 contains 14 residues. Germline V gene lookup returns CDR1 SGDLS and CDR2 YYNGEE. The chain's CDR3 is CASSPGQPGETQYF. The CDR3, as DNA: TGTGCCAGCAGTCCGGGACAGCCCGGCGAGACCCAGTACTTC.

The chain has TRBV13 and TRBJ2-3; D ambiguous. From germline, CDR1 is PRHDT and CDR2 FYEKMQ (reference sequence). The CDR3 is 13 amino acids. Trimming pared 2 bases from V and 6 bases from J, leaving 9 bases between. This CDR3 reads CASSLRPRDTQYF. Here the CDR3 DNA reads TGTGCCAGCAGCTTACGACCGCGGGATACGCAGTATTTT.

V gene TRBV2 combines with J gene TRBJ2-5, with TRBD2 identical over 12 bases. Per germline, CDR1 SNHLY and CDR2 FYNNEI. The CDR3 length is 14 residues. Trimming took 7 bases from V and 2 from J; bases not matched to a gene: 2. CDR3 coding DNA: TGTGCCAGCATCCTAGCGGGGGGGCAAGAGACCCAGTACTTC. It yields the protein CASILAGGQETQYF.

The V call is TRBV18, the J call TRBJ2-1; 9 bases agree with TRBD2. Germline CDR1 reads KGHSH; CDR2 reads LQKENI. V trimming: 2 bases; J trimming: 2 bases; junction bases outside the gene matches: 1. The CDR3 spans 15 residues. This CDR3 reads CASSPIAGAYNEQFF. The CDR3 coding sequence is TGTGCCAGCTCACCAATAGCGGGGGCCTACAATGAGCAGTTCTTC. Full variable domain (missing parts from reference TRBV18 and TRBJ2-1): NAGVMQNPRHLVRRRGQEARLRCSPMKGHSHVYWYRQLPEEGLKFMVYLQKENIIDESGMPKERFSAEFPKEGPSILRIQQVVRGDSAAYFCASSPIAGAYNEQFFGPGTRLTVL.

This sequence joins TRBV24-1 and TRBJ2-2, with D possibly matching TRBD1 (5 bases). In germline, CDR1 is KGHDR, CDR2 SFDVKD. The CDR3 is made up of 14 amino acids. V lost 7 bases and J 3 bases, leaving 11 bases between the germline ends. DNA of the CDR3: TGTGCCACCAGGACCCAAGGGGACACCGGGGAGCTGTTTTTT. It codes for CATRTQGDTGELFF.

The V and J genes are TRBV5-1 and TRBJ2-3; D unclear. Looked up from germline, CDR1 is SGHRS and CDR2 is YFSETQ. Trimming pared 3 bases from V and 2 bases from J, leaving 7 bases between. This CDR3 is 13 amino acids long. In DNA, the CDR3 is TGCGCCAGCAGCTCTACCCTCACAGATACGCAGTATTTT. This sequence encodes CASSSTLTDTQYF. Full variable domain (remainder filled in from reference TRBV5-1 and TRBJ2-3): KAGVTQTPRYLIKTRGQQVTLSCSPISGHRSVSWYQQTPGQGLQFLFEYFSETQRNKGNFPGRFSGRQFSNSRSEMNVSTLELGDSALYLCASSSTLTDTQYFGPGTRLTVL.

The chain recombines TRBV12-5 with TRBJ1-5; 9 positions match TRBD1. Germline V gene data show CDR1 as LGHNT and CDR2 as FRNRAP. The CDR3 length is 17 residues. V lost 5 bases, J lost 0 bases, and 8 bases stayed unmatched. The CDR3 loop reads CASGPTGGAYSNQPQHF. Here the CDR3 DNA reads TGTGCTAGTGGTCCGACAGGGGGGGCTTATAGCAATCAGCCCCAGCATTTT.

This clone was recorded once. The genes are TRBV5-1 and TRBJ1-2, with TRBD1 matching 10 bases. With V trimmed by 4 bases and J by 4 bases, 4 bases remained unmatched. CDR3 size: 14 residues. The germline gives CDR1 SGHRS, CDR2 YFSETQ. This CDR3 is CASSTGTGVYGYTF. In nucleotides, the CDR3 is TGCGCCAGCAGCACCGGGACAGGGGTCTATGGCTACACCTTC.

Written as DNA, the CDR3 is TGCGCCAGCAGCGGGTCGGGACTAGCTTACACCGGGGAGCTGTTTTTT. It yields the protein CASSGSGLAYTGELFF. The rearrangement uses TRBV5-1 and TRBJ2-2; 9 positions agree with TRBD2. Unmatched junction bases numbered 7, after V lost 4 bases and J lost 3 bases. CDR3 length: 16 residues. The germline V gene has CDR1 SGHRS and CDR2 YFSETQ.

This clone has a handful of counts. This rearrangement joins TRBV7-2 to TRBJ1-2; D unresolved. The CDR3 length is 15 residues. Trimming took off 2 bases at V and 5 bases at J, with 15 bases between the two ends. The germline V gene has CDR1 SGHTA and CDR2 FQGNSA. The CDR3 DNA reads as TGTGCCAGCAGCTTAAACACAGCCGGTGGTTATGGCTACACCTTC. Its protein is CASSLNTAGGYGYTF. Based on the CDR3 plus reference TRBV7-2 and TRBJ1-2, the full variable domain is GAGVSQSPSNKVTEKGKDVELRCDPISGHTALYWYRQSLGQGLEFLIYFQGNSAPDKSGLPSDRFSAERTGGSVSTLTIQRTQQEDSAVYLCASSLNTAGGYGYTFGSGTRLTVV.

This chain connects TRBV11-3 to TRBJ1-1; 8 positions agree with TRBD1. The V gene end was trimmed by 6 bases and the J gene end by 1 base; junction bases not matched to a gene: 1. Germline V gene lookup returns CDR1 SGHNT and CDR2 YENEEA. The CDR3 length is 13 residues. Here the CDR3 reads CASRGQANTEAFF. DNA for the CDR3: TGTGCCAGCAGGGGACAGGCGAACACTGAAGCTTTCTTT. Together with reference TRBV11-3 and TRBJ1-1, the CDR3 gives the full variable domain: EAGVVQSPRYKIIEKKQPVAFWCNPISGHNTLYWYLQNLGQGPELLIRYENEEAVDDSQLPKDRFSAERLKGVDSTLKIQPAELGDSAVYLCASRGQANTEAFFGQGTRLTVV.

This chain joins TRBV6-5 and TRBJ1-1, with TRBD1 matching over 11 bases. The germline V gene encodes CDR1 MNHEY and CDR2 SVGAGI. Losses at the gene ends were 4 bases for V and 4 bases for J; bases not matched to a gene: 5. The CDR3 has 15 residues. The CDR3, as DNA: TGTGCCAGCAGTTCTCCCGGGACAGGGGGCACTGAAGCTTTCTTT. Its protein is CASSSPGTGGTEAFF.

The rearrangement joins TRBV11-2 to TRBJ1-2; D perhaps matches TRBD1 (6 bases). The CDR3 is 17 amino acids. Germline V CDR1 and CDR2: SGHAT, FQNNGV. V lost 1 base and J lost 4, with 19 bases in between. In nucleotides, the CDR3 is TGTGCCAGCAGCTTAGTCCCCCCCGGGGGGGCGTCCTATGGCTACACCTTC. Protein product: CASSLVPPGGASYGYTF.

The rearrangement links TRBV18 to TRBJ1-2; 7 bases are shared with TRBD1. CDR1 and CDR2 from the germline V gene are KGHSH and LQKENI. The CDR3 has 13 amino acids. The V and J ends lost 4 bases and 8 bases, in that order; junction bases with no gene match: 7. As DNA, the CDR3 is TGTGCCAGCTCACTAGGGACAGAGTACGGCTACACCTTC. Translating it yields CASSLGTEYGYTF.

The gene calls are TRBV5-1 and TRBJ2-3; D not resolved. The CDR3 runs to 16 residues. Germline-derived CDR1 and CDR2 are SGHRS and YFSETQ. Trimming removed 4 bases at V and 1 base at J, with 16 bases between. The CDR3 DNA sequence: TGCGCCAGCAGCCCTTCGGGTGGCGGTCGCACAGATACGCAGTATTTT. It translates to CASSPSGGGRTDTQYF.

The rearrangement joins TRBV2 to TRBJ1-3, with D possibly TRBD1 on 5 matching bases. This CDR3 has 14 amino acids. The germline CDR1 and CDR2 sequences are SNHLY and FYNNEI. Trimming removed 5 bases from V and 2 bases from J, with 10 bases in between. CDR3 sequence: CASSPGTAGNTIYF. The CDR3 region has the DNA TGTGCCAGCAGTCCCGGGACTGCTGGAAACACCATATATTTT.

For the CDR3, the DNA is TGTGCCAGCAGTTTATACAGTCAGCCCCAGCATTTT. Protein sequence: CASSLYSQPQHF. The chain couples TRBV28 to TRBJ1-5, with D unclear. The germline V gene encodes CDR1 MDHEN and CDR2 SYDVKM. Trimming stripped 1 base from V and 6 bases from J, with 4 bases between. This CDR3 has 12 amino acids.

This clone came up a few times. This sequence joins TRBV19 and TRBJ2-1; TRBD1 aligns across 8 bases. Trimming cost V 3 bases and J 16 bases; bases outside gene matches: 5. Germline CDR1 is LNHDA and CDR2 is SQIVND (reference sequence). The length of the CDR3 is 11 residues. The CDR3 DNA follows: TGTGCCAGTAGTATTGGGACAGGCCACTTCTTC. Amino acid sequence: CASSIGTGHFF.

This clone was observed a handful of times. The chain uses TRBV5-1 and TRBJ2-5; TRBD2 matches 11 bases. V dropped 3 bases and J dropped 4; count of bases not matched to a gene: 2. Germline V lookup: CDR1 SGHRS, CDR2 YFSETQ. The CDR3 covers 14 residues. The CDR3 region has the DNA TGCGCCAGCAGCTCAGGACTAGCGGGAGAGACCCAGTACTTC. Its protein product is CASSSGLAGETQYF.

The V gene is TRBV11-1, the J gene TRBJ1-1; D is unclear. CDR1 and CDR2 from the germline V gene are SGHAT and FQDESV (reference sequence). The V gene lost 5 bases and the J gene lost 1 base, with 14 bases spanning the gap. This CDR3 contains 15 residues. CDR3 DNA: TGTGCCAGCAGCCCACGTCGAGACTGGAACACTGAAGCTTTCTTT. It encodes CASSPRRDWNTEAFF.

This chain links TRBV5-4 with TRBJ2-7, with D tentatively TRBD2 (5 bases). The CDR3 sequence is 14 residues long. The germline V gene has CDR1 SGHNT and CDR2 YYREEE (reference sequence). V lost 0 bases and J 1 base, leaving 8 bases between the germline ends. The CDR3 nucleotides read TGTGCCAGCAGCTTGGAAGGAGGTTCCTACGAGCAGTACTTC. This encodes CASSLEGGSYEQYF.

The CDR3 nucleotides are TGTGCCATCAGTGCGGCGGGGAGCCAAGAGACCCAGTACTTC. Amino acids: CAISAAGSQETQYF. This chain links TRBV10-3 with TRBJ2-5, with TRBD2 as a possible D gene (6 bases). Trimming stripped 4 bases from V and 1 base from J, with 10 bases between. The CDR3 runs 14 residues. CDR1 and CDR2 from the germline V gene are ENHRY and SYGVKD.

The sample holds a few counts of this clone. The rearrangement uses TRBV19 and TRBJ1-1; D call uncertain. The CDR3 covers 17 residues. Trimming pared 1 base from V and 0 bases from J, leaving 15 bases between. Germline V CDR1 and CDR2: LNHDA, SQIVND (reference sequence). The CDR3 region is CASSIGAGRYMNTEAFF. CDR3 DNA: TGTGCCAGTAGTATAGGGGCCGGCCGATACATGAACACTGAAGCTTTCTTT.

This CDR3 reads CASSPRESGNTIYF. Written as DNA, the CDR3 is TGCGCCAGCAGCCCCAGGGAATCTGGAAACACCATATATTTT. V usage is TRBV5-1 and J usage is TRBJ1-3; tentatively, D is TRBD1 (5 bases). Per germline, CDR1 SGHRS and CDR2 YFSETQ. CDR3 length: 14 amino acids. V lost 4 bases, J lost 1 base, and 9 bases lay in between. Looking up the rest from reference TRBV5-1 and TRBJ1-3 gives the full variable domain: KAGVTQTPRYLIKTRGQQVTLSCSPISGHRSVSWYQQTPGQGLQFLFEYFSETQRNKGNFPGRFSGRQFSNSRSEMNVSTLELGDSALYLCASSPRESGNTIYFGEGSWLTVV.

V gene TRBV6-5 combines with J gene TRBJ1-5; no reliable D call. The V and J ends lost 2 bases and 1 base respectively, with 9 bases between them. The germline CDR1 and CDR2 sequences are MNHEY and SVGAGI. The CDR3 runs to 15 residues. In nucleotides, the CDR3 is TGTGCCAGCAGTTACGGGCATGGGAGCAATCAGCCCCAGCATTTT. Residues: CASSYGHGSNQPQHF.